The text below deals with one T cell receptor beta chain. The CDR3 sequence is 12 residues long. V was shortened by 3 bases and J by 3 bases, with 7 bases between the two germline ends. Germline CDR1 SGHRS, CDR2 YFSETQ. The data stem from a study of cytomegalovirus exposure and HLA in healthy donors. With 60 Vbeta and 13 Jbeta primers, the PCR was carried out. Authors' data handling: Unique TCR beta chains numbered approximately 80 million in a later analysis, with roughly 11 million shared. Profiled with immunoSEQ multiplex PCR; TCRdb holds only in-frame clones, not every one. Clone size and the V and J calls come from that table; the DNA yielded D and trimming. The table lists more than 140,000 clones, over 60% of them singletons. Donors counted as nominally healthy when sampled, yet unrecorded immune exposures were likely.

This sequence was found in a woman in her twenties or thirties in good health and CMV-seropositive. V and J are TRBV5-1 and TRBJ2-7; D is undetermined. The sequencing sample was made of PBMCs. Written as DNA, the CDR3 is TGCGCCAGCAGCTCTTACAGCTACGAGCAGTACTTC. The encoded protein is CASSSYSYEQYF.